This TCR beta chain was sequenced during a study of graft-versus-host responses after intestinal transplantation. Turning to this clone: Its specificity is not known. The junction does not match germline at one end; this may be a read error.

Study-wide points: Recipient-marrow GvH clones were detected, some having first appeared in ileum or blood.

The table came from immunoSEQ multiplex PCR; TCRdb's copy has only in-frame clones and leaves some out. This table holds under 140,000 clones, around 93% found once. The length of the CDR3 is 14 residues. The germline gives CDR1 SSHAT, CDR2 FNYEAQ (reference sequence). Sequences were derived from unstimulated CD8+ T cells sorted from spleen or lymph node cells, sampled before intestinal transplant. The source of this sequence is a human donor who received an intestinal transplant. V usage is TRBV7-7 and J usage is TRBJ2-3; D uncertain. As DNA, the CDR3 is TGTGCTAGCAGCCCAGGACCCCATATAGATACGCAGTATTTT. Amino acids: CASSPGPHIDTQYF.